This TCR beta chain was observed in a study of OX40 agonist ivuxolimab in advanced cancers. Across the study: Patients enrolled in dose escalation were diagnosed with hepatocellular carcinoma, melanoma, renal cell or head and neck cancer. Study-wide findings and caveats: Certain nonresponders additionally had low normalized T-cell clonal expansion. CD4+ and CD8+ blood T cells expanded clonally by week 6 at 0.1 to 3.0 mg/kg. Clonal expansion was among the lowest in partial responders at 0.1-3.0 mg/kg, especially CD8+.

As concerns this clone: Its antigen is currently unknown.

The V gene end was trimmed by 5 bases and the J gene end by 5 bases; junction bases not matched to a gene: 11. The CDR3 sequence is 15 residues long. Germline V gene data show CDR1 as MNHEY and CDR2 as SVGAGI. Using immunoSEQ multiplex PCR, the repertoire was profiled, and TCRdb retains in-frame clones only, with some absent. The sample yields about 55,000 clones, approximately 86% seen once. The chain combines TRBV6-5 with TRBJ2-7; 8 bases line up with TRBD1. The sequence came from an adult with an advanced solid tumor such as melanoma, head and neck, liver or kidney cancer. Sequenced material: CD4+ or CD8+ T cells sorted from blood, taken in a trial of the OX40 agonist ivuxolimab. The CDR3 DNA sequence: TGTGCCAGCAGTATACGACAGGGGATAAAGGACGAGCAGTACTTC. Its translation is CASSIRQGIKDEQYF.